A selection of T cell receptor beta chains follows, all from one sample in a study of cytotoxic CD8 clonotypes in ibrutinib-treated CLL. Sequenced by immunoSEQ multiplex PCR; TCRdb stores in-frame clones only, minus some. The sample lists around 200,000 clones, nearly 80% occurring once. This sample comprised PBMCs, obtained after 12 months of ibrutinib treatment. These receptor sequences come from a human donor with chronic lymphocytic leukemia. CDR3s include the opening cysteine and the closing phenylalanine or tryptophan. Each record gives: CDR3 DNA, CDR3 protein, J gene, D gene, clone size, V gene. A D gene is named only where the DNA matches it firmly. Some rows mark clone size as missing; the rest say once, few, many or name a class of expanded clone.

cdr3_nt: TGTGCCAGCAGGAGTAGCGGGAGGTCTACTCAGTTCTTC; cdr3_aa: CASRSSGRSTQFF; j_call: TRBJ2-1; d_call: TRBD2; clone_size: .; v_call: TRBV27
cdr3_nt: TGTGCCAGCAGTGACCCGAGGGGGCCTTGGGATACGCAGTATTTT; cdr3_aa: CASSDPRGPWDTQYF; j_call: TRBJ2-3; d_call: TRBD1; clone_size: .; v_call: TRBV25-1
cdr3_nt: TGTGCCAGCTCATCTGGACAGGGGACGTACAATGAGCAGTTCTTC; cdr3_aa: CASSSGQGTYNEQFF; j_call: TRBJ2-1; d_call: TRBD1; clone_size: .; v_call: TRBV18
cdr3_nt: TGTGCCAGCAGTTTAAGTTTCCTCCCGGGGGGGGAGCAGTACTTC; cdr3_aa: CASSLSFLPGGEQYF; j_call: TRBJ2-7; d_call: TRBD2; clone_size: .; v_call: TRBV27
cdr3_nt: TGTGCCAGCTCAGCCGGGACGGCGAGCTCCTACGAGCAGTACTTC; cdr3_aa: CASSAGTASSYEQYF; j_call: TRBJ2-7; d_call: .; clone_size: .; v_call: TRBV18
cdr3_nt: TGTGCCAGTAGATCCCAGGGTGGTGCGACCGGCTACACCTTC; cdr3_aa: CASRSQGGATGYTF; j_call: TRBJ1-2; d_call: .; clone_size: .; v_call: TRBV19
cdr3_nt: TGTGCCAGCAGCCAAGATATGGCATATGGCTACACCTTC; cdr3_aa: CASSQDMAYGYTF; j_call: TRBJ1-2; d_call: .; clone_size: .; v_call: TRBV4-2
cdr3_nt: TGTGCCATCAGGGACAGGGGAACCTACGAGCAGTACTTC; cdr3_aa: CAIRDRGTYEQYF; j_call: TRBJ2-7; d_call: TRBD1; clone_size: .; v_call: TRBV10-3
cdr3_nt: TGTGCCAGCAGCTTAGTCAGCGGGACTGAAGCTTTCTTT; cdr3_aa: CASSLVSGTEAFF; j_call: TRBJ1-1; d_call: .; clone_size: once; v_call: TRBV7-9
cdr3_nt: TGTGCCTGGGTCCCGGGACAGGGGACTAATTCACCCCTCCACTTT; cdr3_aa: CAWVPGQGTNSPLHF; j_call: TRBJ1-6; d_call: TRBD1; clone_size: .; v_call: TRBV30
cdr3_nt: TGTGCCAGCAGTTTAAGACCACCGTCCCGAGGGACAGATACGCAGTATTTT; cdr3_aa: CASSLRPPSRGTDTQYF; j_call: TRBJ2-3; d_call: .; clone_size: .; v_call: TRBV27